These 22 T cell receptor beta chains share one sample of origin, sequenced in a study of T-cell reconstitution after alpha-beta-depleted transplantation in children (dated by TCRdb to 2016 to 2017). The library relied on PCR. Data came from an Illumina HiSeq 2500. Molecular barcoding was employed in the preparation of TCR libraries, with unique molecular identifiers being used to normalize TCRbeta repertoire quantification. Starting from the raw public reads, TCRdb applied fastp trimming at Q25, assembled clones with MiXCR and retained in-frame beta chains. Each CDR3 protein gets just one entry, which takes the most common genes and DNA from the rows behind it. The sample has fewer than 700,000 distinct CDR3 sequences on record, over 10% of them singletons. Of the sample, approximately 2% falls within the top ten clones. The treatment or condition label corresponds to: allogeneic hematopoietic cell transplantation with graft depleted of TCRalphabeta T cells and CD19 B cells.

Source: PBMCs, mostly from graft donor cells, taken 360 days after TCRalphabeta/CD19-depleted stem cell transplant. These receptors were collected from a male patient under 18 who had a stem cell transplant for acute myeloid leukemia, so the T cells may come from the graft donor.

This clonotype was seen a handful of times. The chain links TRBV7-9 to TRBJ1-1, with unresolved D. Between the trimmed V and J ends, which lost 4 bases and 0 bases, there was a span of 9 bases. From germline, CDR1 is SEHNR and CDR2 FQNEAQ (reference sequence). The length of the CDR3 is 14 residues. CDR3 residues: CASSSGYLNTEAFF. For the CDR3, the DNA is TGTGCCAGCAGCTCCGGGTATCTGAACACTGAAGCTTTCTTT.

This clonotype was counted between two and nine times. The rearrangement links TRBV11-2 to TRBJ2-5; weak D call: TRBD2 (6 bases). V lost 0 bases, J lost 5 bases, and 10 bases lay in between. This CDR3 contains 14 residues. Germline V gene sequence: CDR1 SGHAT, CDR2 FQNNGV. This CDR3 reads CASSLEAGSETQYF. The CDR3 nucleotides read TGTGCCAGCAGCTTAGAGGCGGGGTCGGAGACCCAGTACTTC.

This clonotype was detected only a few times. The CDR3: CASSLVGGAKDTIYF. Written as DNA, the CDR3 is TGTGCCAGCAGCTTAGTCGGGGGGGCGAAGGACACCATATATTTT. The chain uses TRBV7-2 and TRBJ1-3, with a tentative D call TRBD1 (6 bases). The ends were cut back, 1 base at V and 8 bases at J, with 15 bases in the middle. In germline, CDR1 is SGHTA, CDR2 FQGNSA. The CDR3 length is 15 residues.

The chain links TRBV28 to TRBJ2-3; no clear D gene. The CDR3 contains 14 residues. Trimming removed 6 bases at V and 5 bases at J, with 15 bases between. CDR1 and CDR2 (germline): MDHEN, SYDVKM. CDR3 protein: CASRSNGPKDTQYF. The CDR3, as DNA: TGTGCCAGCAGGTCCAATGGCCCGAAAGATACGCAGTATTTT.

The rearrangement links TRBV9 to TRBJ2-7; D is unresolved. The CDR3 covers 14 residues. Trimming removed 10 bases at V and 3 bases at J, with 20 bases between. CDR1 and CDR2 from the germline V gene are SGDLS and YYNGEE. The CDR3 here is CAGPPNPILYEQYF. The CDR3 DNA reads TGTGCCGGTCCACCTAATCCCATTCTCTACGAGCAGTACTTC.

This clonotype has a count of ten or more. The rearrangement joins TRBV9 to TRBJ2-3; perhaps D is TRBD1 or TRBD2 (5 bases each). The CDR3 length is 15 residues. Trimming took 0 bases from V and 6 from J, leaving 14 bases between them. Germline CDR1 is SGDLS and CDR2 is YYNGEE. This CDR3 is CASSVEGDPGDTQYF. CDR3 DNA: TGTGCCAGCAGCGTAGAAGGGGACCCGGGGGATACGCAGTATTTT. Together with reference TRBV9 and TRBJ2-3, the CDR3 gives the full variable domain: DSGVTQTPKHLITATGQRVTLRCSPRSGDLSVYWYQQSLDQGLQFLIQYYNGEERAKGNILERFSAQQFPDLHSELNLSSLELGDSALYFCASSVEGDPGDTQYFGPGTRLTVL.

The CDR3 DNA sequence: TGTGCCAGCACACACAGCACAGATACGCAGTATTTT. Translating gives CASTHSTDTQYF. The chain joins TRBV5-4 to TRBJ2-3, with D uncertain. This CDR3 is 12 amino acids long. Trimming stripped 6 bases from V and 0 bases from J, with 5 bases between. Germline CDR1 SGHNT, CDR2 YYREEE (reference sequence).

The V call is TRBV28, the J call TRBJ2-2; 9 nucleotides line up with TRBD1. V lost 6 bases, J lost 4 bases, and 12 bases stayed unmatched. Germline V CDR1 and CDR2: MDHEN, SYDVKM. The CDR3 runs to 17 residues. The CDR3 loop reads CASRTPRTGAFTGELFF. The CDR3 coding sequence is TGTGCCAGCAGGACTCCGAGGACAGGGGCCTTCACCGGGGAGCTGTTTTTT.

V usage is TRBV9 and J usage is TRBJ1-1; tentative D call: TRBD1 (6 bases). Germline CDR1 is SGDLS and CDR2 is YYNGEE. This CDR3 is 16 amino acids long. Trimming shortened V by 3 bases and J by 0 bases, and 15 bases separated the two germline ends. The chain's CDR3 is CASSALATGLNTEAFF. CDR3 coding DNA: TGTGCCAGCAGCGCCTTAGCTACAGGGCTGAACACTGAAGCTTTCTTT.

This clonotype came up a few times. The gene calls are TRBV27 and TRBJ2-3; D is unclear. The germline V gene encodes CDR1 MNHEY and CDR2 SMNVEV (reference sequence). The V end was cut by 1 base, the J end by 5 bases, with 7 bases between. CDR3 size: 13 residues. CDR3 sequence reads: CASSLWGGDTQYF. The DNA of the CDR3 is TGTGCCAGCAGTTTATGGGGTGGAGATACGCAGTATTTT.

The chain combines TRBV25-1 with TRBJ1-5, with D maybe TRBD1 (6 bases). This CDR3 is 10 amino acids long. Germline CDR1 is MGHDK and CDR2 is SYGVNS. The germline V and J ends were trimmed by 8 bases and 15 bases, with 14 bases remaining between them. The CDR3 here is CASASRGRHF. CDR3 DNA sequence: TGTGCCAGCGCTTCCAGGGGAAGGCATTTT.

This clonotype has more than one count but fewer than ten. The rearrangement joins TRBV9 to TRBJ2-1; the match to TRBD1 covers 7 bases. This CDR3 is 17 amino acids long. V trimming: 3 bases; J trimming: 2 bases; junction bases outside the gene matches: 11. The germline gives CDR1 SGDLS, CDR2 YYNGEE. CDR3 sequence reads: CASSAPGRGGAYNEQFF. The CDR3 nucleotides are TGTGCCAGCAGCGCCCCCGGAAGAGGGGGCGCCTACAATGAGCAGTTCTTC.

This clonotype has at least ten counts. This sequence joins TRBV20-1 and TRBJ2-7, with 10 bases matching TRBD2. Per the germline V gene, CDR1 is DFQATT and CDR2 is SNEGSKA (reference sequence). V lost 0 bases, J lost 4 bases, and 15 bases stayed unmatched. This CDR3 is 18 amino acids long. For the CDR3, the DNA is TGCAGTGCTAGAGATTGGGGACTAGCGACCGTTTTCACGTACGAGCAGTACTTC. The encoded protein is CSARDWGLATVFTYEQYF.

This clonotype was observed at least ten times. The chain couples TRBV9 to TRBJ2-5, with a weak D call TRBD2 (7 bases). CDR3 length equals 14 residues. The germline gives CDR1 SGDLS, CDR2 YYNGEE. V was clipped by 5 bases and J by 4 bases, with 15 bases between them. CDR3 residues: CASSPGLQGETQYF. In nucleotides, the CDR3 is TGTGCCAGCAGTCCGGGACTACAGGGAGAGACCCAGTACTTC.

In its sample, this clonotype was seen a few times. The CDR3 region is CAISGLAATDTQYF. CDR3 in DNA: TGTGCCATCAGTGGACTAGCGGCCACAGATACGCAGTATTTT. V gene TRBV10-3 combines with J gene TRBJ2-3, with TRBD2 identical over 9 bases. Germline CDR1 is ENHRY and CDR2 is SYGVKD. The J segment lost 2 bases and the V segment lost 4 bases, leaving 1 base of the junction unmatched. The CDR3 runs 14 residues.

Ten or more counts support this clonotype. The V and J genes are TRBV5-1 and TRBJ2-1; TRBD2 agrees at 14 bases. The CDR3 length is 16 residues. V lost 3 bases, J lost 4 bases, and 3 bases stayed unmatched. CDR1 and CDR2 (germline): SGHRS, YFSETQ. The CDR3 loop reads CASSWGLAGVYNEQFF. The CDR3 DNA follows: TGCGCCAGCAGCTGGGGACTAGCGGGAGTATACAATGAGCAGTTCTTC.

This clonotype has a count of ten or more. For the CDR3, the DNA is TGTGCCAGCAGTTTCCTCAGGATAATCTATACGAAGCAGTACTTC. This codes for CASSFLRIIYTKQYF. The chain is built from TRBV28 and TRBJ2-7, with D unresolved. This CDR3 is built from 15 residues. CDR1 is MDHEN and CDR2 is SYDVKM in the germline V gene. V gave up 3 bases and J gave up 8 bases, with 20 bases separating them.

This clonotype showed up many times. This chain joins TRBV6-5 and TRBJ2-7, with TRBD1 identical over 10 bases. Germline lookup yields CDR1 MNHEY and CDR2 SVGAGI. The CDR3 runs 14 residues. The junction had 5 bases not matched to a gene; V was cut back by 2 bases and J by 7 bases. In nucleotides, the CDR3 is TGTGCCAGCAGTTACCGACAGGGGGCGGAAGAGCAGTACTTC. This sequence encodes CASSYRQGAEEQYF.

The genes are TRBV7-9 and TRBJ2-3; D perhaps matches TRBD2 (6 bases). The V gene's germline CDR1 is SEHNR and CDR2 FQNEAQ (reference sequence). V was shortened by 4 bases and J by 0 bases, with 11 bases between the two germline ends. The CDR3 extends over 15 amino acids. The chain's CDR3 is CASSWDSTSTDTQYF. CDR3 DNA: TGTGCCAGCAGCTGGGACTCTACTAGCACAGATACGCAGTATTTT.

At least ten counts were recorded for this clonotype. The chain joins TRBV28 to TRBJ1-6; no definite D call. There are 12 residues in the CDR3. V lost 4 bases and J 13 bases, leaving 11 bases between the germline ends. From germline, CDR1 is MDHEN and CDR2 SYDVKM. CDR3 nucleotides: TGTGCCAGCAGTTCAACCGGGTTTCCCCTCCACTTT. It encodes CASSSTGFPLHF.

This clonotype was seen only a few times. The chain employs TRBV20-1 and TRBJ2-6; D possibly matches TRBD1 or TRBD2 (5 bases each). The germline V gene has CDR1 DFQATT and CDR2 SNEGSKA (reference sequence). This CDR3 region has 17 residues. V gave up 6 bases and J gave up 0 bases, with 18 bases separating them. CDR3 nucleotide sequence: TGCAGTGCCGTGCCCCCGGGACGGAACTCTGGGGCCAACGTCCTGACTTTC. This codes for CSAVPPGRNSGANVLTF.

This clonotype has more than one count but fewer than ten. The chain couples TRBV11-2 to TRBJ2-5; D unresolved. The germline V and J ends were trimmed by 4 bases and 5 bases, with 17 bases remaining between them. The CDR3 covers 15 residues. Per germline, CDR1 SGHAT and CDR2 FQNNGV. The CDR3, as DNA: TGTGCCAGCAGCTCCCCTCGGTCAACTCCGGAGACCCAGTACTTC. It translates to CASSSPRSTPETQYF.